Listed below are T cell receptor beta chains from one sample, sequenced in a study of OX40 agonist ivuxolimab in advanced cancers. The method was immunoSEQ multiplex PCR; TCRdb's version includes in-frame clones alone and lacks a portion of them. The sample holds 60,000 to 65,000 clones, approximately 90% seen once. Sequencing was performed on CD4+ or CD8+ T cells sorted from blood, taken in a trial of the OX40 agonist ivuxolimab. These receptors originate from an adult with an advanced solid tumor such as melanoma, head and neck, liver or kidney cancer. The CDR3 runs from the conserved cysteine through the conserved F or W.

V: TRBV19
J: TRBJ1-3
CDR3: CASGSKSGNTIYF

V: TRBV10-2
J: TRBJ1-1
CDR3: CASSESNWPMNTEAFF

V: TRBV25-1
J: TRBJ1-6
CDR3: CASGAGVWNSPLHF

V: TRBV14
J: TRBJ1-3
CDR3: CASSLQEYSGNTIYF

V: TRBV5-1
J: TRBJ2-1
CDR3: CASSLGPQLNEQFF

V: TRBV18
J: TRBJ2-2
CDR3: CASSPPPGELFF

V: TRBV20-1
J: TRBJ2-1
CDR3: CSATDNEQFF

V: TRBV6-1
J: TRBJ2-7
CDR3: CASSEREGQFQFGAYEQYF

V: TRBV28
J: TRBJ2-7
CDR3: CASSYAWTADYEQYF

V: TRBV5-6
J: TRBJ1-6
CDR3: CASSLVSGANNSPLHF

V: TRBV28
J: TRBJ1-1
CDR3: CASSTRTGPMGTHTEAFF

V: TRBV7-8
J: TRBJ1-5
CDR3: CASSLGVQGAGNQPQHF

V: TRBV6-5
J: TRBJ2-7
CDR3: CASRRLGTGGGEQYF

V: TRBV2
J: TRBJ1-6
CDR3: CASTLSTATRNSPLHF

V: TRBV28
J: TRBJ2-7
CDR3: CASSSSTGGYEQYF

V: TRBV5-6
J: TRBJ1-5
CDR3: CASSLQGDQPQHF

V: TRBV6-5
J: NA
CDR3: CASSLAGGIEQYF

V: TRBV18
J: TRBJ1-3
CDR3: CASSLYGQEGASGNTIYF

V: TRBV27
J: TRBJ1-1
CDR3: CASSFAGTLLRSEAFF

V: TRBV7-9
J: TRBJ1-2
CDR3: CASSSRGRTYGYTF

V: TRBV14
J: TRBJ2-1
CDR3: CASSQARSSYNEQFF

V: TRBV5-6
J: TRBJ1-4
CDR3: CASSSLLGRSTNEKLFF